Below are 14 T cell receptor beta chains sequenced from a single sample in a study of T cell responses to AZD1222 COVID-19 vaccine. TCRdb's table, derived via immunoSEQ multiplex PCR, lists solely in-frame clones and lacks some. The data contain under 200,000 clones, about 89% of them singletons. The sample consisted of peripheral blood, taken on day 0 of MenACWY control vaccination. Every receptor here comes from an adult in good health.

This chain joins TRBV5-1 and TRBJ2-2, with 12 bases fitting TRBD2. V shed 0 bases, J shed 6 bases, and the junction held 6 bases outside the gene matches. CDR3 size: 17 residues. Per germline, CDR1 SGHRS and CDR2 YFSETQ. CDR3 in DNA: TGCGCCAGCAGCTTGGAGGCTAGCGGGAGGGCGTCCGGGGAGCTGTTTTTT. Translated: CASSLEASGRASGELFF.

The chain couples TRBV7-3 to TRBJ2-7, with a possible D match to TRBD2 (6 bases). CDR1 and CDR2 from the germline V gene are SGHTA and FQGTGA. The V and J ends lost 3 bases and 2 bases respectively, with 14 bases between them. There are 15 residues in the CDR3. CDR3 residues: CASSFSGMGPYEQYF. The CDR3 DNA reads TGTGCCAGCAGCTTTAGCGGTATGGGACCCTACGAGCAGTACTTC.

The chain is built from TRBV7-3 and TRBJ2-2; 8 nucleotides match TRBD1. With V trimmed by 7 bases and J by 8 bases, 9 bases remained unmatched. Germline CDR1 SGHTA, CDR2 FQGTGA. CDR3 length: 14 residues. The chain's CDR3 is CASTDGRGQGELFF. CDR3 in DNA: TGTGCCAGCACCGACGGCAGGGGGCAAGGGGAGCTGTTTTTT.

The chain recombines TRBV6-5 with TRBJ2-7; D not resolved. Germline V gene lookup returns CDR1 MNHEY and CDR2 SVGAGI. Trimming pared 2 bases from V and 2 bases from J, leaving 13 bases between. This CDR3 region has 15 residues. CDR3 protein: CASSYEEGNPYEQYF. The CDR3 nucleotides are TGTGCCAGCAGTTACGAAGAAGGGAATCCCTACGAGCAGTACTTC.

The chain combines TRBV28 with TRBJ1-5, with 7 bases matching TRBD1. CDR1 MDHEN and CDR2 SYDVKM come from the germline V gene. V was clipped by 5 bases and J by 2 bases; unmatched bases: 6. This CDR3 comprises 15 residues. CDR3 bases: TGTGCCAGCAGTCACGACAGGGTAGGCAATCAGCCCCAGCATTTT. Translating gives CASSHDRVGNQPQHF.

The chain joins TRBV7-9 to TRBJ2-3, with D tentatively TRBD2 (5 bases). This CDR3 spans 14 amino acids. V dropped 2 bases and J dropped 0 bases, with 6 bases sitting between them. Germline V gene lookup returns CDR1 SEHNR and CDR2 FQNEAQ (reference sequence). The CDR3: CASSLSGSTDTQYF. The CDR3 region has the DNA TGTGCCAGCAGCTTATCGGGGAGCACAGATACGCAGTATTTT.

The V gene is TRBV27, the J gene TRBJ2-3; either TRBD1 or TRBD2 may fit D (6 bases each). CDR3 size: 16 residues. Germline V lookup: CDR1 MNHEY, CDR2 SMNVEV (reference sequence). V lost 0 bases and J lost 0, with 10 bases in between. CDR3 bases: TGTGCCAGCAGTTTATCGAGGGGGGTTAGCACAGATACGCAGTATTTT. Translation: CASSLSRGVSTDTQYF.

In this sample, this clone turned up a few times. The chain recombines TRBV7-2 with TRBJ1-1; perhaps TRBD1 as D (6 bases). V was shortened by 1 base and J by 5 bases, with 14 bases between the two germline ends. Germline CDR1 is SGHTA and CDR2 is FQGNSA. The CDR3 length is 15 residues. The CDR3 loop reads CASSLVAGVGTEAFF. The DNA for the CDR3 is TGTGCCAGCAGCTTAGTAGCAGGGGTTGGAACTGAAGCTTTCTTT.

The chain has TRBV19 and TRBJ1-5; D is possibly TRBD1 (6 bases). The CDR3 runs 15 residues. V lost 2 bases and J lost 5, with 13 bases in between. Germline V gives CDR1 LNHDA, CDR2 SQIVND (reference sequence). The CDR3 nucleotides are TGTGCCAGTAGTATATACAGGGAGGTAGATCAGCCCCAGCATTTT. Residues: CASSIYREVDQPQHF.

The gene calls are TRBV7-9 and TRBJ1-2; 7 positions agree with TRBD1. This CDR3 contains 16 residues. Germline CDR1 reads SEHNR; CDR2 reads FQNEAQ (reference sequence). Trimming at V came to 0 bases and at J to 4 bases, leaving 8 bases not matched to a gene. The CDR3 loop is CASSLALPGGTYGYTF. CDR3 bases: TGTGCCAGCAGCTTAGCGCTACCAGGGGGGACCTATGGCTACACCTTC.

This clone occurred once. CDR3 bases: TGTGCCAGCAGTGGCCCCGGTTCTAACTATGGCTACACCTTC. Amino acid sequence: CASSGPGSNYGYTF. This chain joins TRBV28 and TRBJ1-2, with D hard to call. Germline V gives CDR1 MDHEN, CDR2 SYDVKM. The V and J ends lost 5 bases and 0 bases respectively, with 10 bases between them. The CDR3 has 14 residues.

The chain has TRBV27 and TRBJ2-7; possibly TRBD2 for D (7 bases). This CDR3 spans 14 amino acids. Deletions cut 3 bases from V and 2 bases from J, with 11 bases between. CDR1 is MNHEY and CDR2 is SMNVEV in the germline V gene (reference sequence). This CDR3 reads CASSLGGPPYEQYF. The CDR3 bases are TGTGCCAGCAGTTTGGGGGGGCCACCCTACGAGCAGTACTTC.

This clone has only one observation. Other DNA sequences in this sample translate to the same CDR3. CDR3 bases: TGTGCCACCAGTGACAGGGGCAATCAGCCCCAGCATTTT. Residues: CATSDRGNQPQHF. The gene calls are TRBV24-1 and TRBJ1-5; possible D gene TRBD1, 5 bases. The CDR3 is 13 amino acids. CDR1 and CDR2 from the germline V gene are KGHDR and SFDVKD. V was cut by 4 bases and J by 2 bases, with 5 bases left in between.

This chain connects TRBV7-3 to TRBJ2-2; 10 nucleotides align to TRBD1. CDR1 SGHTA and CDR2 FQGTGA come from the germline V gene. This CDR3 spans 15 amino acids. The V segment lost 7 bases and the J segment 5 bases; nucleotides outside the gene matches: 7. The CDR3 reads CASTPGQGRTGELFF. The CDR3 DNA sequence: TGTGCCAGCACCCCGGGACAGGGGAGAACCGGGGAGCTGTTTTTT.